Sequencing of this T cell receptor (beta chain) was carried out in a study of CD8 T cells in Susac syndrome. Germline CDR1 and CDR2: SGHRS and YFSETQ. The CDR3 has 13 amino acids. Trimming cost V 0 bases and J 5 bases; bases outside gene matches: 1. Only a few counts were recorded for this clonotype. High-throughput TCR beta sequencing covered peripheral CD8+ and CD4+ T cells. Reverse transcription of 0.5 to 1 ug RNA was performed with random hexamers. TCR beta CDR3 was amplified by immunoSEQ covering 54 Vbeta and 13 Jbeta. Using its own MiXCR run on the immunoSEQ multiplex PCR reads, TCRdb lists one record per CDR3 protein. The table has 75,000 to 95,000 distinct CDR3 sequences, roughly 91% seen once.

The receptor's source is a human donor with multiple sclerosis. The chain has TRBV5-1 and TRBJ2-5, with 7 bases matching TRBD2. Sequenced: CD8+ T cells from PBMCs. The CDR3 reads CASSLAGGETQYF. CDR3 nucleotide sequence: TGCGCCAGCAGCTTGGCCGGGGGGGAGACCCAGTACTTC. Combining the CDR3 with reference TRBV5-1 and TRBJ2-5 gives the whole variable domain KAGVTQTPRYLIKTRGQQVTLSCSPISGHRSVSWYQQTPGQGLQFLFEYFSETQRNKGNFPGRFSGRQFSNSRSEMNVSTLELGDSALYLCASSLAGGETQYFGPGTRLLVL.